The clone carrying this T cell receptor beta chain showed up just a few times. Its antigen is undetermined. The data are from a study of response to subunit inactivated influenza vaccine. Per the germline V gene, CDR1 is SNHLY and CDR2 is FYNNEI. Trimming cost V 11 bases and J 2 bases, with 11 bases left between them. This CDR3 is built from 12 residues. TCRdb re-analysed the RT-PCR reads in MiXCR, keeping a single row per CDR3 protein. Altogether about 180,000 distinct CDR3 sequences are present, about 9% being singletons, with the ten largest covering roughly a tenth. Findings and caveats of the study: It was suggested by the authors that few new T cells are recruited by each seasonal influenza vaccination.

The sequence derives from a man aged 45-65 years who received an inactivated influenza vaccine. The gene calls are TRBV2 and TRBJ2-3; a possible D gene is TRBD2 (5 bases). The specimen was non-naive T cells sorted from PBMCs, collected on the day of vaccination. The CDR3 nucleotides read TGTGCCGGAGGACTTGTCACAGATACGCAGTATTTT. Encoded protein: CAGGLVTDTQYF.